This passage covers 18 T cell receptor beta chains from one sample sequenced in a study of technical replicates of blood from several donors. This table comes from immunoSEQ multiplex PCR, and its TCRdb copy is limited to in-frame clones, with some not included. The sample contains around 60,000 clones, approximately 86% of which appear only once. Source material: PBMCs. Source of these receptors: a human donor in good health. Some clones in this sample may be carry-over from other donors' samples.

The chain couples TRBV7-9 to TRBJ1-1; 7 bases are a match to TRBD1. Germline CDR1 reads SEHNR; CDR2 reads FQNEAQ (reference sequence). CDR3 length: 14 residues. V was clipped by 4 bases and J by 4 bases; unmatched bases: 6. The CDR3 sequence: CASSWGTVGTEAFF. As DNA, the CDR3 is TGTGCCAGCAGCTGGGGGACAGTGGGCACTGAAGCTTTCTTT.

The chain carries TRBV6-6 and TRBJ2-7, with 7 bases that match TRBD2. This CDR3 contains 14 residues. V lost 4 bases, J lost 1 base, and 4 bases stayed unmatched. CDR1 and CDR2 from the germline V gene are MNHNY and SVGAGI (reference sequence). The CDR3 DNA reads TGTGCCAGCAGTTCCACTAGCGCATCCTACGAGCAGTACTTC. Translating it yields CASSSTSASYEQYF.

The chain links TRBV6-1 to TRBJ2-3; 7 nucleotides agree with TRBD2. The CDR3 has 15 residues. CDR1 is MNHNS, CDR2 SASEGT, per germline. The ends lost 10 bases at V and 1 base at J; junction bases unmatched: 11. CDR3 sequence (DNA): TGTGCCACCAGGCGAGGGACTATTGGCACAGATACGCAGTATTTT. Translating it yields CATRRGTIGTDTQYF.

CDR3 sequence: CASSLDDRTYEQYF. CDR3 nucleotide sequence: TGCGCCAGCAGCTTGGACGACAGGACCTACGAGCAGTACTTC. The chain recombines TRBV5-1 with TRBJ2-7, with D maybe TRBD1 (6 bases). The CDR3 is made up of 14 amino acids. Germline V gene lookup returns CDR1 SGHRS and CDR2 YFSETQ. The germline V and J ends were trimmed by 0 bases and 2 bases, with 9 bases remaining between them. Based on the CDR3 plus reference TRBV5-1 and TRBJ2-7, the full variable domain is KAGVTQTPRYLIKTRGQQVTLSCSPISGHRSVSWYQQTPGQGLQFLFEYFSETQRNKGNFPGRFSGRQFSNSRSEMNVSTLELGDSALYLCASSLDDRTYEQYFGPGTRLTVT.

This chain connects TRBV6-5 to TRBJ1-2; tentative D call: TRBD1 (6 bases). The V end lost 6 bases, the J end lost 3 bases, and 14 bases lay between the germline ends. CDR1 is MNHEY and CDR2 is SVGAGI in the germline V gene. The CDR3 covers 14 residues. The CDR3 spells CASRPGGGDYGYTF. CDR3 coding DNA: TGTGCCAGCAGGCCGGGGGGGGGCGACTATGGCTACACCTTC.

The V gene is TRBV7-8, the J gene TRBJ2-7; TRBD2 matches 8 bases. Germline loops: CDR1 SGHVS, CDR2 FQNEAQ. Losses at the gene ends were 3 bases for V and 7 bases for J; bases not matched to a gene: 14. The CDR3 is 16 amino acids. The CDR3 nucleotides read TGTGCCAGCAGCTTCCAGCGGGAGAGACTACGAATTGAGCAGTACTTC. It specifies CASSFQRERLRIEQYF.

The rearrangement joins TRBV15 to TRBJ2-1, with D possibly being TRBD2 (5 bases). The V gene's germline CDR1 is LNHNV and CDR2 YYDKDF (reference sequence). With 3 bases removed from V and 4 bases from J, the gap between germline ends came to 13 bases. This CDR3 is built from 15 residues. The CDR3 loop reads CATSSLGGQYNEQFF. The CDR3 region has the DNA TGTGCCACCAGCAGCCTGGGCGGGCAGTACAATGAGCAGTTCTTC.

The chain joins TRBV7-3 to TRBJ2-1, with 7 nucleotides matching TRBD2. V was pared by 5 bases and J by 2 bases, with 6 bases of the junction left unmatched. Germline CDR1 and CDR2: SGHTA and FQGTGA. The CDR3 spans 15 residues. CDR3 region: CASSVSGMAYNEQFF. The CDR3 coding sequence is TGTGCCAGCAGCGTAAGCGGGATGGCCTACAATGAGCAGTTCTTC.

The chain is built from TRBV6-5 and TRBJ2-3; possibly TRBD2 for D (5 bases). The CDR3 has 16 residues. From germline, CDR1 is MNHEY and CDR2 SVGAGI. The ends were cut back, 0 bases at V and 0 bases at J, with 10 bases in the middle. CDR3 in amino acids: CASSYSTSGSTDTQYF. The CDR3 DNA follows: TGTGCCAGCAGTTACTCAACCAGCGGAAGCACAGATACGCAGTATTTT.

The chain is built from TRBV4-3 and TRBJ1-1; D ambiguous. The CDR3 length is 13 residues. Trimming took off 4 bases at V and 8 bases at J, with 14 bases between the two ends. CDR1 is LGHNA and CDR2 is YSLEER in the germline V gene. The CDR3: CASSRSGQTEAFF. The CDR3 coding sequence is TGCGCCAGCAGCCGAAGCGGGCAGACCGAAGCTTTCTTT.

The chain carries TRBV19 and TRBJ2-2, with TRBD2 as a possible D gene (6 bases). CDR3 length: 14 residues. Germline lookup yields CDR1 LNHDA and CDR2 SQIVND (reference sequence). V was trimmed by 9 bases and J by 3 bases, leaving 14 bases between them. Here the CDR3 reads CASWARGYTGELFF. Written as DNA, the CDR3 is TGTGCCAGCTGGGCCCGGGGGTACACCGGGGAGCTGTTTTTT. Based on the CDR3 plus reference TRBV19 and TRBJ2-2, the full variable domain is DGGITQSPKYLFRKEGQNVTLSCEQNLNHDAMYWYRQDPGQGLRLIYYSQIVNDFQKGDIAEGYSVSREKKESFPLTVTSAQKNPTAFYLCASWARGYTGELFFGEGSRLTVL.

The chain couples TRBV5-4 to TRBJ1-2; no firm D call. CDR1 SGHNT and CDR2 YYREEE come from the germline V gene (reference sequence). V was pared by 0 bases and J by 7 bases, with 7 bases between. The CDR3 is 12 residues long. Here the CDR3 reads CASSLDTGGYTF. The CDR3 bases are TGTGCCAGCAGCTTGGATACGGGTGGCTACACCTTC.

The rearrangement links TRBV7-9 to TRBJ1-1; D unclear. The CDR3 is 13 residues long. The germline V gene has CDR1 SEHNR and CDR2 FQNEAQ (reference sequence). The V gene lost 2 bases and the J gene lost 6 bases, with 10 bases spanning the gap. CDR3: CASSLRVGAEAFF. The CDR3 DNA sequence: TGTGCCAGCAGCTTACGAGTGGGCGCTGAAGCTTTCTTT.

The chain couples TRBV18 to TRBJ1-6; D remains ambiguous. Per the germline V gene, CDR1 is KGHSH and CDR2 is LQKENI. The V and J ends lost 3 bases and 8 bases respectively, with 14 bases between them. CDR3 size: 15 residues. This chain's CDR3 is CASSPMGGYDSPLHF. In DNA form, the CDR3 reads TGTGCCAGCTCACCTATGGGAGGGTACGATTCACCCCTCCACTTT.

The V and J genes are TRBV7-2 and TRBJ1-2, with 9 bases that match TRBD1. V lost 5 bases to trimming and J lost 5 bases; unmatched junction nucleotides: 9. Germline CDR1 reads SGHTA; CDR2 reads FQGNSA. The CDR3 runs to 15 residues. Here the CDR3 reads CASSPPGQGNYGYTF. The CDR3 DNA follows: TGTGCCAGCAGCCCCCCGGGACAGGGAAATTATGGCTACACCTTC.

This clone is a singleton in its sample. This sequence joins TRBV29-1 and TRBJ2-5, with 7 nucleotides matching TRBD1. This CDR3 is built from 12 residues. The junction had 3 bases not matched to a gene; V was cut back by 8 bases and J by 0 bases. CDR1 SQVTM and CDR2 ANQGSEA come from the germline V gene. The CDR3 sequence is CSTGTDQETQYF. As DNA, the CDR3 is TGCAGCACTGGGACAGACCAAGAGACCCAGTACTTC.

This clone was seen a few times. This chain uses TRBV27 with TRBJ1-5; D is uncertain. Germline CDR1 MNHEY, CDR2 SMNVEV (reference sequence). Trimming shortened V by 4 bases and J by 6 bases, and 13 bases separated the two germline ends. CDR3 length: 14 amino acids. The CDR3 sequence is CASSYSGDSQPQHF. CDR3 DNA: TGTGCCAGCAGTTACTCAGGCGATAGTCAGCCCCAGCATTTT.

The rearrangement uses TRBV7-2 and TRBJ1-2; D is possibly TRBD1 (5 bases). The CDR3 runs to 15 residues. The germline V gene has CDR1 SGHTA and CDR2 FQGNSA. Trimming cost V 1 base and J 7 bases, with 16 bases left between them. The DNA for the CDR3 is TGTGCCAGCAGCTTAGTGGCTAAGCAGGGTGGTGGCTACACCTTC. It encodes CASSLVAKQGGGYTF.